Listed below are T cell receptor beta chains from one sample, sequenced in a study of OX40 agonist ivuxolimab in advanced cancers. Method: immunoSEQ multiplex PCR; TCRdb's copy keeps in-frame clones and lacks some. This table holds about 100,000 clones, around 85% found once. Sequencing was performed on CD4+ or CD8+ T cells sorted from blood, taken in a trial of the OX40 agonist ivuxolimab. Every receptor here comes from an adult with an advanced solid tumor such as melanoma, head and neck, liver or kidney cancer. CDR3s include the opening cysteine and the closing phenylalanine or tryptophan. The D gene is left open where the match is weak. Clone size is given for some rows only: seen once, a few or many times, or a class if the clone is expanded.

j_gene,v_gene,d_gene,abundance,CDR3nt,CDR3aa
TRBJ1-3,TRBV19,NA,once,TGTGCCAGTACCGAGACGGACAGCTCTGGAAACACCATATATTTT,CASTETDSSGNTIYF
TRBJ1-2,TRBV5-1,NA,NA,TGCGCCAGCAGCTTGGAAGATCGGTATGGCTACACCTTC,CASSLEDRYGYTF
TRBJ1-5,TRBV6-1,TRBD1,NA,TGTGCCAGCAGTGGACAGGGGGCGCGACAGCCCCAGCATTTT,CASSGQGARQPQHF
TRBJ1-2,TRBV13,NA,few,TGTGCCAGCAGCCCAAGGACGCCCTCCTATGGCTACACCTTC,CASSPRTPSYGYTF
TRBJ1-1,TRBV11-2,NA,once,TGTGCCAGCAGCTTAGCCCCTCCTGAAGCTTTCTTT,CASSLAPPEAFF
TRBJ1-2,TRBV2,TRBD1,NA,TGTGCCAGCAGTGAAGATAATGTTGGACAGGGGGCGGCCTACACCTTC,CASSEDNVGQGAAYTF
TRBJ1-1,TRBV2,NA,NA,TGTGCCAGCAGCTCCGGGACACTGAACACTGAAGCTTTCTTT,CASSSGTLNTEAFF
TRBJ2-5,TRBV7-8,NA,NA,TGTGCCAGCAGCTTTACAGACCCCCAAGAGACCCAGTACTTC,CASSFTDPQETQYF
TRBJ2-3,TRBV7-2,TRBD2,once,TGTGCCAGCAGCTTAGCGGGGCGCAGATCGGGACTAGCGAGCACAGATACGCAGTATTTT,CASSLAGRRSGLASTDTQYF
TRBJ2-7,TRBV27,NA,NA,TGTGCCAGCAGTTTAGCGGGACCTTACGGGCAGTACTTC,CASSLAGPYGQYF
TRBJ2-3,TRBV18,NA,NA,TGTGCCAGCTCTCTTTCCCCACGGGCAGATACGCAGTATTTT,CASSLSPRADTQYF
TRBJ1-1,TRBV7-6,NA,NA,TGTGCCAGCAGCTTAGGGGGTCCGAACACTGAAGCTTTCTTT,CASSLGGPNTEAFF
TRBJ2-1,TRBV6-1,NA,NA,TGTGCCAGCAAGGAGTTGAAATACAATGAGCAGTTCTTC,CASKELKYNEQFF
TRBJ2-7,TRBV7-8,TRBD2,NA,TGTGCCAGCAGCGCAAGAGGTGCGGGAGGCCTCTCCTACGAGCAGTACTTC,CASSARGAGGLSYEQYF
TRBJ2-7,TRBV30,TRBD2,NA,TGTGCCTGGAGAGGAATAGCGGGCGGACGGTACGAGCAGTACTTC,CAWRGIAGGRYEQYF
TRBJ2-7,TRBV21-1,NA,NA,TGTGCCAGCAGCAAAACCCCTAGGCACAGTAGCGGGAGGGCCTTAGGGTACGAGCAGTACTTC,CASSKTPRHSSGRALGYEQYF
TRBJ2-7,TRBV18,NA,NA,TGTGCCAGCTCACCCCTACAGGAATTCTACGAGCAGTACTTC,CASSPLQEFYEQYF
TRBJ2-7,TRBV28,NA,NA,TGTGCCAGCAGATCCGGGACTGGCTACGAGCAGTACTTC,CASRSGTGYEQYF
TRBJ1-5,TRBV27,NA,NA,TGTGCCAGCAGTTTATCCGCCCTACAGGTCCCGCATTTT,CASSLSALQVPHF
TRBJ1-3,TRBV7-9,NA,NA,TGTGCCAGCAGCACCGGGACAAACTCTGGAAACACCATATATTTT,CASSTGTNSGNTIYF
TRBJ2-1,TRBV11-2,TRBD2,NA,TGTGCCAGCAGCCCACGGGGTAGCGGGGTAAATGAGCAGTTCTTC,CASSPRGSGVNEQFF
TRBJ1-5,TRBV4-2,NA,NA,TGTGCCAGCAGCCAAGGAGGGGCCGGGGGTCAGCCCCAGCATTTT,CASSQGGAGGQPQHF
TRBJ1-1,TRBV30,TRBD1,NA,TGTGCCTGGGTCCGACAGGGAATAAACACTGAAGCTTTCTTT,CAWVRQGINTEAFF
TRBJ1-1,TRBV30,NA,few,TGTGCCTGGAGTGGGGTTGGGACTGAAGCTTTCTTT,CAWSGVGTEAFF
TRBJ2-1,TRBV5-6,TRBD1,many,TGTGCCAGCAGCTTGGGCGACAGGGAGTACAATGAGCAGTTCTTC,CASSLGDREYNEQFF
TRBJ2-1,TRBV15,TRBD2,NA,TGTGCCACCAGCAGAGATCGCCTAGGACTAGCGAACAATGAGCAGTTCTTC,CATSRDRLGLANNEQFF
TRBJ2-1,TRBV6-5,NA,NA,TGTGCCAGCAGTTCCGAGACTGTAGAGCAGTTCTTC,CASSSETVEQFF
TRBJ2-7,TRBV30,NA,NA,TGTGCCTGGAGTAAATTGTCCTCCTACGAGCAGTACTTC,CAWSKLSSYEQYF
TRBJ1-5,TRBV6-5,NA,NA,TGTGCCAGCAGTACCTTACCCGATCAGCCCCAGCATTTT,CASSTLPDQPQHF
TRBJ1-2,TRBV11-2,TRBD1,NA,TGTGCCAGCAGCCTCGGGACAGGGGATGGCTACACCTTC,CASSLGTGDGYTF
TRBJ2-1,TRBV27,TRBD1,few,TGTGCCAGCAGTCGCCAGACAGGGGGGAGGAATGAGCAGTTCTTC,CASSRQTGGRNEQFF
TRBJ2-1,TRBV19,NA,NA,TGTGCCAGTAGTATTCAGCTCGGCAATCAGCAGTTCTTC,CASSIQLGNQQFF
TRBJ2-3,TRBV6-1,TRBD2,NA,TGTGCCAGCAGTGAAGCGGCGGGAGGCCGCACAGATACGCAGTATTTT,CASSEAAGGRTDTQYF
TRBJ1-4,TRBV5-4,NA,NA,TGTGCCAGCAGCTTGGACCAGGGAGGAAATGAAAAACTGTTTTTT,CASSLDQGGNEKLFF
TRBJ1-2,TRBV27,TRBD1,NA,TGTGCCAGCAGTTTACAGACAGGGGGCGCGGGGGGCTACACCTTC,CASSLQTGGAGGYTF
TRBJ2-6,TRBV6-5,NA,NA,TGTGCCAGCACCGTGAGGGGCTCTGGGGCCAACGTCCTGACTTTC,CASTVRGSGANVLTF
TRBJ1-1,TRBV6-6,NA,NA,TGTGCCAGCAGGCCGCCTAGCGGGATCACTGAAGCTTTCTTT,CASRPPSGITEAFF
TRBJ2-7,TRBV11-2,TRBD1,NA,TGTGCCAGCAGCTTAGATATGAAGGGACAGGGGGCCTACGAGCAGTACTTC,CASSLDMKGQGAYEQYF
TRBJ2-5,TRBV9,NA,NA,TGTGCCAGCAGCGTAGCGGCCCCGGCAGAGACCCAGTACTTC,CASSVAAPAETQYF
TRBJ2-3,TRBV30,NA,NA,TGTGCCTGGAACAGCCGCGTCGTGGATACGCAGTATTTT,CAWNSRVVDTQYF
TRBJ2-2,TRBV15,TRBD1,NA,TGTGCCACCAGCAGACCAACAGGGGGTTGGACCGGGGAGCTGTTTTTT,CATSRPTGGWTGELFF